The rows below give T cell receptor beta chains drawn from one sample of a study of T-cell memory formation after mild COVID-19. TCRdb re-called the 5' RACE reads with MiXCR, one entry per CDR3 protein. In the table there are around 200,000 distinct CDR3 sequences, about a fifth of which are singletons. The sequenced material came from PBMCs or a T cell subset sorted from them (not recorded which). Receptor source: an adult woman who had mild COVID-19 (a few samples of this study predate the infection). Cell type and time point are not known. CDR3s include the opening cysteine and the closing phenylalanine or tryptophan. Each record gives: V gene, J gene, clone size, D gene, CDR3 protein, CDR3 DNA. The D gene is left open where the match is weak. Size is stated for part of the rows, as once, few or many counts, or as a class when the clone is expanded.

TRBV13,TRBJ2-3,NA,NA,CASSLPDWGTDTQYF,TGTGCCAGCAGCTTACCCGACTGGGGAACAGATACGCAGTATTTT
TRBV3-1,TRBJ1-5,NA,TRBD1,CASSHDRVDQPQHF,TGTGCCAGCAGCCATGACAGGGTCGATCAGCCCCAGCATTTT
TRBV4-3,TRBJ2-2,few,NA,CASSHTGLTGELFF,TGCGCCAGCAGCCACACAGGGCTCACCGGGGAGCTGTTTTTT
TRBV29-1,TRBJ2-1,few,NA,CSSDEQFF,TGCAGCTCCGATGAGCAGTTCTTC
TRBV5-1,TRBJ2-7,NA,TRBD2,CASSLSGGAPEQYF,TGCGCCAGCAGCCTGAGCGGGGGGGCCCCCGAGCAGTACTTC
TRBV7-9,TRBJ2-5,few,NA,CASSLDGLRETQYF,TGTGCCAGCAGCTTAGATGGGTTACGGGAGACCCAGTACTTC
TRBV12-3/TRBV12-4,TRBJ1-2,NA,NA,CASSLGAGRYGYTF,TGTGCCAGCAGTTTAGGAGCAGGGCGATATGGCTACACCTTC
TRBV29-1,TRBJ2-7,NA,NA,CSVASSYEQYF,TGCAGCGTGGCCAGTTCCTACGAGCAGTACTTC
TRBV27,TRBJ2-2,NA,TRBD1,CASGTGWTGELFF,TGTGCCAGTGGGACAGGGTGGACCGGGGAGCTGTTTTTT
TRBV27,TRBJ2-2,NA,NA,CASSSGPVGELFF,TGTGCCAGCAGTTCAGGGCCGGTCGGGGAGCTGTTTTTT
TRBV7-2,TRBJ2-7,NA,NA,CASSPEGRDGSYEQYF,TGTGCCAGCAGTCCCGAAGGGCGCGACGGGTCCTACGAGCAGTACTTC
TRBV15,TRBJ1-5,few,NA,CATSRANSNQPQHF,TGTGCCACCAGCAGAGCTAATAGCAATCAGCCCCAGCATTTT
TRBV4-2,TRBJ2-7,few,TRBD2,CASSQEAGGPSYEQYF,TGTGCCAGCAGCCAGGAAGCGGGAGGGCCTTCCTACGAGCAGTACTTC
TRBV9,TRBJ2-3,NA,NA,CASSINRGSGNTADTQYF,TGTGCCAGCAGCATAAATCGGGGGTCGGGGAACACTGCAGATACGCAGTATTTT
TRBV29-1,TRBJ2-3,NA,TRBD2,CSVEDREGTSTDTQYF,TGCAGCGTTGAAGATCGGGAGGGGACTAGCACAGATACGCAGTATTTT
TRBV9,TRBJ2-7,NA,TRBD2,CASSVGSGLAEQYF,TGTGCCAGCAGCGTAGGATCCGGACTAGCGGAGCAGTACTTC
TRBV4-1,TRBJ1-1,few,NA,CASSQVYWQNTEAFF,TGCGCCAGCAGCCAAGTATACTGGCAGAACACTGAAGCTTTCTTT
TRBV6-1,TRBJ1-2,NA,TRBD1,CASSELETGGTYGYTF,TGTGCCAGCAGTGAATTAGAGACAGGGGGTACCTATGGCTACACCTTC
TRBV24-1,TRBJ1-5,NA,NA,CATQGYNQPQHF,TGTGCCACTCAGGGATACAATCAGCCCCAGCATTTT
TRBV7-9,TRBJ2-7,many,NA,CASSPGTSYEQYF,TGTGCCAGCAGCCCAGGGACCTCCTACGAGCAGTACTTC
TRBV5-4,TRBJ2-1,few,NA,CASSLRGLRPKLGLPYNEQFF,TGTGCCAGCAGCTTAAGAGGGCTGAGACCCAAACTGGGGCTCCCCTACAATGAGCAGTTCTTC
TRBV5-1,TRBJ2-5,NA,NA,CASSSKRRGETQYF,TGCGCCAGCAGCTCCAAGCGGAGAGGGGAGACCCAGTACTTC
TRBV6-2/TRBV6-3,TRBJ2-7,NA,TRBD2,CASSSGGYYEQYF,TGTGCCAGCAGTAGCGGGGGGTACTACGAGCAGTACTTC
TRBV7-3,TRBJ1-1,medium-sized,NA,CASSLTPVGRNTEAFF,TGTGCCAGCAGCTTAACTCCAGTGGGAAGGAACACTGAAGCTTTCTTT
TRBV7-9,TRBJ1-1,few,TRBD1,CASSFGYQGQENTEAFF,TGTGCCAGCAGCTTTGGGTATCAGGGACAGGAGAACACTGAAGCTTTCTTT
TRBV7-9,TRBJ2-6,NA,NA,CASSARTVAGANVLTF,TGTGCCAGCAGCGCGAGGACAGTGGCCGGGGCCAACGTCCTGACTTTC
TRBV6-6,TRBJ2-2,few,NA,CASSFPYPRGTGNTGELFF,TGTGCCAGCAGTTTTCCTTACCCCCGCGGGACGGGGAACACCGGGGAGCTGTTTTTT
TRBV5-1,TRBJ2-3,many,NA,CASSLDGGTDTQYF,TGCGCCAGCAGCTTGGATGGGGGCACAGATACGCAGTATTTT
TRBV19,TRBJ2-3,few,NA,CATARGGLRADTQYF,TGTGCCACAGCAAGAGGGGGGCTCCGGGCAGATACGCAGTATTTT
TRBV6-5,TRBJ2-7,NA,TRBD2,CASSWTSGSSYEQYF,TGTGCCAGCAGCTGGACTAGCGGAAGCTCCTACGAGCAGTACTTC
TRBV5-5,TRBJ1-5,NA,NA,CASSLEAYSNQPQHF,TGTGCCAGCAGCTTGGAAGCGTATAGCAATCAGCCCCAGCATTTT
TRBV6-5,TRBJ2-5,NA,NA,CASSYSNFRGGETQYF,TGTGCCAGCAGTTACTCGAATTTTAGGGGTGGGGAGACCCAGTACTTC
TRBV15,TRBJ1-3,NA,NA,CATSRDPGIKAGNTIYF,TGTGCCACCAGCAGAGATCCGGGCATTAAGGCTGGAAACACCATATATTTT
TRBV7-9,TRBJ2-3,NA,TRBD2,CASSLVAGTIHTQYF,TGTGCCAGCAGCTTAGTAGCGGGGACTATTCATACGCAGTATTTT
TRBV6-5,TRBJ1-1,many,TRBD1,CASSPTPDRGGTEAFF,TGTGCCAGCAGTCCGACCCCGGACAGGGGGGGCACTGAAGCTTTCTTT
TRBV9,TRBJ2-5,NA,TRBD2,CASSVASSGRKETQYF,TGTGCCAGCAGCGTAGCCTCCAGCGGGAGGAAGGAGACCCAGTACTTC
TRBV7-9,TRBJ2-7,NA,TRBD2,CASSLAGEAYEQYF,TGTGCCAGCAGTCTAGCGGGAGAAGCCTACGAGCAGTACTTC